This entry concerns a single T cell receptor beta chain. Its antigen remains unidentified. This sample is drawn from a study of cytomegalovirus exposure and HLA in healthy donors. The CDR3 loop spans 18 amino acids. Profiled with immunoSEQ multiplex PCR; TCRdb holds only in-frame clones, not every one. Of about 130,000 clones in the sample, around nine tenths are singletons; the top ten hold 1.4%. Study results and limitations: Testing in vitro showed a few CMV-associated chains specific for CMV antigens. Most TCR sequences were uncommon, yet certain public TCRs appeared in many donors.

The source material was PBMCs. This sequence originates from a young man in good health and CMV-seronegative. V gene TRBV12-2 combines with J gene TRBJ2-2; the tabulated D call, TRBD1, remains unverified against the DNA. TRBV12-2 is termed a pseudogene. CDR3 nucleotide sequence: TGTGCAAGTCGCTTAGGAAGGGGGCTAGCGCAGGACACCGGGGAGCTGTTTTTT. Amino acids: CASRLGRGLAQDTGELFF.